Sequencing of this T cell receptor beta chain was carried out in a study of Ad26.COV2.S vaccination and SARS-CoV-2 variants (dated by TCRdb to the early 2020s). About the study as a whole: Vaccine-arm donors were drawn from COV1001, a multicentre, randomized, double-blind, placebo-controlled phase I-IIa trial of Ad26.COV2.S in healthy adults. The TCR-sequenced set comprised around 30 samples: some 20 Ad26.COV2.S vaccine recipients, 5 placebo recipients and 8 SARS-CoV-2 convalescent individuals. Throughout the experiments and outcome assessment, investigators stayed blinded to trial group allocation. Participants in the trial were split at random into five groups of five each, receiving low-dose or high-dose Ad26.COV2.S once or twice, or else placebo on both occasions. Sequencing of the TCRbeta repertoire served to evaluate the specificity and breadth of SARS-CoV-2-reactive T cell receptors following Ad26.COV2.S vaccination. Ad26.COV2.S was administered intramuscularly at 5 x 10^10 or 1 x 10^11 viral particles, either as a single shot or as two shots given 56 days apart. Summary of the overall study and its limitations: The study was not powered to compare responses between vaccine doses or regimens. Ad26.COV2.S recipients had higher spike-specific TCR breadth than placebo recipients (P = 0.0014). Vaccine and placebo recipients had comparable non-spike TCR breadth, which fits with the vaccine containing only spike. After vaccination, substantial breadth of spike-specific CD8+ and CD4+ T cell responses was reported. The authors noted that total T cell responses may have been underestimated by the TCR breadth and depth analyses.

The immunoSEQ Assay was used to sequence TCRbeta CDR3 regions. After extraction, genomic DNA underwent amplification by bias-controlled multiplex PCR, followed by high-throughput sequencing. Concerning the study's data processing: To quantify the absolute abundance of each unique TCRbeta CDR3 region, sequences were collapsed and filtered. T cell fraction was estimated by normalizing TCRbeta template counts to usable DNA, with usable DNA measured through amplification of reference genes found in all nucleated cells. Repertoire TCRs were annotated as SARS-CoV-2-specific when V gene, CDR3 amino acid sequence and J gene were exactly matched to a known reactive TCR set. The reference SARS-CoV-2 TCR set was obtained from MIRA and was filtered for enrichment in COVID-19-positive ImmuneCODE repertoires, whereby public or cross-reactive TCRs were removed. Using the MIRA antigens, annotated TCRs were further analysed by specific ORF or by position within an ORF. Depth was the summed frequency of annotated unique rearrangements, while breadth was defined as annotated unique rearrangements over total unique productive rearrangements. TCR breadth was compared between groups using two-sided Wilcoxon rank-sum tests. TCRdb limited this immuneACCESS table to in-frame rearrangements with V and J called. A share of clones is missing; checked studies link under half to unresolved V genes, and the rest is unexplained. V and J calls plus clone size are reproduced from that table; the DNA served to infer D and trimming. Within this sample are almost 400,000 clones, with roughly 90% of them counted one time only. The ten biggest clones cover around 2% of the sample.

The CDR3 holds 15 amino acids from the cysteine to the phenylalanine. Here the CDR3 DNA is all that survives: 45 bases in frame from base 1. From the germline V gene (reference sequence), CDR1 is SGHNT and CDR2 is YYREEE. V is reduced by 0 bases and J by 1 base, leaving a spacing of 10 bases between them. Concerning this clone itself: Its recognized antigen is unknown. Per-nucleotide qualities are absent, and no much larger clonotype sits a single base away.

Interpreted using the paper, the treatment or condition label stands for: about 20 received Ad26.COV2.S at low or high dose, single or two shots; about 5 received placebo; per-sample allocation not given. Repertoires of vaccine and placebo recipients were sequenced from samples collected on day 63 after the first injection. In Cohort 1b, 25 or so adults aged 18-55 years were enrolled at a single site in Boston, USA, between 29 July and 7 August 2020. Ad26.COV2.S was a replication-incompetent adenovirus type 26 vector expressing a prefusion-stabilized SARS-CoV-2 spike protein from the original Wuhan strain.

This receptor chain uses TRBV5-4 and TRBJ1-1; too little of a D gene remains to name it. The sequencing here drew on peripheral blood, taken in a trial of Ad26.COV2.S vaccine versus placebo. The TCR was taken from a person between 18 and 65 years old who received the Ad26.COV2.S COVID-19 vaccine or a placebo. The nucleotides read TGTGCCAGCAGCTTGGGGGCGAGGCCGAACACTGAAGCTTTCTTT. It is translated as CASSLGARPNTEAFF.